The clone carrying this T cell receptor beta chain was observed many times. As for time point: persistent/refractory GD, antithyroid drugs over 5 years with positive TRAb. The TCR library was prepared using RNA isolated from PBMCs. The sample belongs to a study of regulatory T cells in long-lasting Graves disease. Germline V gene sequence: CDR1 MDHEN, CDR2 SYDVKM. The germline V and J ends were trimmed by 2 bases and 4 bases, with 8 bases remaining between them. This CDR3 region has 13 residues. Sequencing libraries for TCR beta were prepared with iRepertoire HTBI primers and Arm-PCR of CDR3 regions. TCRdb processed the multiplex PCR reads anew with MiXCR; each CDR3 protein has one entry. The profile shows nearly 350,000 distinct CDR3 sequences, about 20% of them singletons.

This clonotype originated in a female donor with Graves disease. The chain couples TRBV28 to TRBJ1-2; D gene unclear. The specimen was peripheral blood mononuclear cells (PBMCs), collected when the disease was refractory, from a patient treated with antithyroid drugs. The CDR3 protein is CASSLGEVYGYTF. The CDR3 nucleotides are TGTGCCAGCAGTTTAGGAGAAGTCTATGGCTACACCTTC.